This TCR beta chain appears in the sequencing data of a study of T cell responses to AZD1222 COVID-19 vaccine. A word on this clone: Its specificity is not known.

Germline CDR1 is KGHSH and CDR2 is LQKENI. V was pared by 4 bases and J by 1 base, with 0 bases of the junction left unmatched. The CDR3 totals 13 residues. The data were produced by immunoSEQ multiplex PCR, yet TCRdb's version contains in-frame clones alone and is incomplete. Of roughly 42,000 clones in the sample, around three quarters were seen once. Study-level findings and limits: Donors skewed white British and female; clonal diversity was possibly underestimated. Samples come after the peak T cell response, not at day 14. Nearly half of spike-specific TCRs reportedly target unmutated variant regions. Baseline seropositivity occurred in only a handful of AZD1222 recipients.

V gene TRBV18 combines with J gene TRBJ1-1; TRBD1 matches at 7 bases. This specimen was peripheral blood, taken on day 0 of AZD1222 vaccination. The TCR sequence derives from an adult in good health. The CDR3 DNA is TGTGCCAGCTCACGGGACAGGAACACTGAAGCTTTCTTT. Its protein is CASSRDRNTEAFF.